This entry lists 20 T cell receptor beta chains sequenced from one sample in a study of shared clonotypes between healthy human individuals. Assay used: immunoSEQ multiplex PCR; TCRdb lists only in-frame clones, some missing. The sample contains some 2.4 million clones, 80% to 95% of which appear only once. The sequenced material came from naive CD4+ T cells from PBMCs. This sample's subset: CD45RA+ positively selected. The receptors were sampled from a man aged 18-30 years in good health. Some clones in this sample may be carry-over from other donors' samples.

On this clone itself: The junction differs from germline at one of its ends, possibly a read error. CDR3 residues: CSVEDIGSLAF. The CDR3 nucleotides are TGCAGCGTTGAAGATATTGGTTCCCTCGCCTTC. V is TRBV29-1 and J is TRBJ1-2, with no clear D. This CDR3 contains 11 residues. From germline, CDR1 is SQVTM and CDR2 ANQGSEA.

The gene calls are TRBV5-8 and TRBJ2-6; 7 positions match TRBD1. Germline-derived CDR1 and CDR2 are SGHTS and YDEGEE. The CDR3 extends over 16 amino acids. The ends lost 1 base at V and 4 bases at J; junction bases unmatched: 5. This CDR3 is CASSLYRGPGANVLTF. CDR3 bases: TGTGCCAGCAGCTTGTACAGGGGACCCGGGGCCAACGTCCTGACTTTC.

This chain connects TRBV11-1 to TRBJ2-3, with D perhaps TRBD2 (5 bases). This CDR3 is 15 amino acids long. CDR1 and CDR2 (germline): SGHAT, FQDESV (reference sequence). V was cut by 1 base and J by 5 bases, with 13 bases left in between. DNA for the CDR3: TGTGCCAGCAGCTTAGGGCGGCTAGGGAGAGATACGCAGTATTTT. It is translated as CASSLGRLGRDTQYF. Combining the CDR3 with reference TRBV11-1 and TRBJ2-3 gives the whole variable domain EAEVAQSPRYKITEKSQAVAFWCDPISGHATLYWYRQILGQGPELLVQFQDESVVDDSQLPKDRFSAERLKGVDSTLKIQPAELGDSAMYLCASSLGRLGRDTQYFGPGTRLTVL.

The V and J genes are TRBV5-1 and TRBJ2-3; the match to TRBD2 covers 14 bases. The CDR3 length is 18 residues. Germline CDR1 is SGHRS and CDR2 is YFSETQ. V was pared by 0 bases and J by 0 bases, with 3 bases of the junction left unmatched. CDR3 nucleotides: TGCGCCAGCAGCTTGGGACTAGCGGGAGGGTCTAGCACAGATACGCAGTATTTT. Protein sequence: CASSLGLAGGSSTDTQYF.

This clone occurred a few times. Additional DNA sequences in this sample encode the identical CDR3. The chain joins TRBV28 to TRBJ1-2; no firm D call. V was clipped by 7 bases and J by 4 bases, with 10 bases between them. Germline lookup yields CDR1 MDHEN and CDR2 SYDVKM. The CDR3 is made up of 12 amino acids. CDR3 DNA sequence: TGTGCCAGCAAGCAGACTCTCTATGGCTACACCTTC. This encodes CASKQTLYGYTF.

This clone was seen a single time. The chain couples TRBV5-4 to TRBJ2-7; D possibly matches TRBD1 or TRBD2 (6 bases each). This CDR3 region has 15 residues. Germline CDR1 and CDR2: SGHNT and YYREEE (reference sequence). V dropped 5 bases and J dropped 1 base, with 16 bases sitting between them. In nucleotides, the CDR3 is TGTGCCAGCAGTTCCGGGGGCCCTGCTTCCTACGAGCAGTACTTC. It translates to CASSSGGPASYEQYF.

This clone was picked up one time. The chain uses TRBV10-3 and TRBJ2-5; 7 nucleotides match TRBD1. This CDR3 spans 13 amino acids. The ends lost 6 bases at V and 4 bases at J; junction bases unmatched: 5. The germline CDR1 and CDR2 sequences are ENHRY and SYGVKD. For the CDR3, the DNA is TGTGCCATCAGCCTAAACAGGGGAGAGACCCAGTACTTC. Amino acids: CAISLNRGETQYF.

V gene TRBV5-8 combines with J gene TRBJ1-3; tentative D call: TRBD1 (5 bases). The CDR3 extends over 16 amino acids. Germline V lookup: CDR1 SGHTS, CDR2 YDEGEE. V lost 9 bases and J 1 base, leaving 20 bases between the germline ends. The CDR3 protein is CATKWGSQRSGNTIYF. CDR3 coding DNA: TGTGCCACTAAATGGGGGTCCCAAAGATCTGGAAACACCATATATTTT.

The V call is TRBV28, the J call TRBJ2-7; the D is unclear. V was clipped by 1 base and J by 2 bases, with 9 bases between them. The germline V gene has CDR1 MDHEN and CDR2 SYDVKM. There are 14 residues in the CDR3. This CDR3 is CASSLLPPPYEQYF. The DNA of the CDR3 is TGTGCCAGCAGTTTATTACCACCCCCCTACGAGCAGTACTTC.

The chain is built from TRBV7-3 and TRBJ1-1; a possible D gene is TRBD1 (5 bases). CDR1 is SGHTA and CDR2 is FQGTGA in the germline V gene. Trimming removed 5 bases at V and 5 bases at J, with 12 bases between. The CDR3 length is 13 residues. In DNA, the CDR3 is TGTGCCAGCAGCGGAACGAGGGGTACTGAAGCTTTCTTT. Translating gives CASSGTRGTEAFF.

This chain connects TRBV11-2 to TRBJ2-7; D perhaps matches TRBD2 (5 bases). Trimming shortened V by 2 bases and J by 0 bases, and 14 bases separated the two germline ends. CDR1 and CDR2 from the germline V gene are SGHAT and FQNNGV. The CDR3 consists of 16 residues. CDR3 nucleotides: TGTGCCAGCAGCTTAACGGGCCCAGGACTCTCCTACGAGCAGTACTTC. This gives the protein CASSLTGPGLSYEQYF.

The chain is built from TRBV4-1 and TRBJ2-1; D remains ambiguous. Trimming took 1 base from V and 3 from J, leaving 13 bases between them. CDR3 length equals 16 residues. Per germline, CDR1 MGHRA and CDR2 YSYEKL. The CDR3 DNA is TGCGCCAGCAGCCAAGTCGGCAAATCAGTCTACAATGAGCAGTTCTTC. Protein sequence: CASSQVGKSVYNEQFF.

This clone was observed a single time. The V call is TRBV5-1, the J call TRBJ2-1; 8 bases map to TRBD2. J lost 6 bases, V lost 4 bases, and 9 bases had no gene match. Germline V gene data show CDR1 as SGHRS and CDR2 as YFSETQ. The CDR3 spans 15 residues. The CDR3 coding sequence is TGCGCCAGCAGCCTTATAGCGGGATCTTTCAATGAGCAGTTCTTC. Translating gives CASSLIAGSFNEQFF.

V and J are TRBV4-1 and TRBJ2-7, with 15 bases identical to TRBD2. The trim removed 3 bases at V and 0 bases at J, leaving 9 bases unmatched. CDR1 MGHRA and CDR2 YSYEKL come from the germline V gene. The CDR3 extends over 19 amino acids. The CDR3 here is CASSQTGLAGGRSSYEQYF. Here the CDR3 DNA reads TGCGCCAGCAGCCAGACGGGACTAGCGGGAGGAAGGAGCTCCTACGAGCAGTACTTC.

The chain links TRBV18 to TRBJ2-7; the match to TRBD2 covers 11 bases. The CDR3 is 15 amino acids. Trimming removed 6 bases from V and 0 bases from J; junction bases left unmatched: 4. Looked up from germline, CDR1 is KGHSH and CDR2 is LQKENI. This CDR3 is CASSRLAGSSYEQYF. In DNA, the CDR3 is TGTGCCAGCTCCCGACTAGCGGGGAGCTCCTACGAGCAGTACTTC.

V usage is TRBV18 and J usage is TRBJ2-3, with TRBD1 identical over 9 bases. Germline-derived CDR1 and CDR2 are KGHSH and LQKENI. J lost 1 base, V lost 3 bases, and 5 bases had no gene match. The CDR3 loop spans 16 amino acids. CDR3 amino acids: CASSPWTGEGTDTQYF. As DNA, the CDR3 is TGTGCCAGCTCACCGTGGACAGGGGAAGGCACAGATACGCAGTATTTT.

This chain connects TRBV5-1 to TRBJ2-5; TRBD2 aligns across 9 bases. CDR1 is SGHRS and CDR2 is YFSETQ in the germline V gene. This CDR3 region has 15 residues. Trimming took 4 bases from V and 3 from J; bases not matched to a gene: 7. CDR3 region: CASSPGASGKETQYF. Here the CDR3 DNA reads TGCGCCAGCAGCCCCGGAGCTAGCGGGAAAGAGACCCAGTACTTC. Together with reference TRBV5-1 and TRBJ2-5, the CDR3 gives the full variable domain: KAGVTQTPRYLIKTRGQQVTLSCSPISGHRSVSWYQQTPGQGLQFLFEYFSETQRNKGNFPGRFSGRQFSNSRSEMNVSTLELGDSALYLCASSPGASGKETQYFGPGTRLLVL.

The chain recombines TRBV5-1 with TRBJ2-1; TRBD2 aligns across 13 bases. The CDR3 is made up of 19 amino acids. V lost 3 bases, J lost 1 base, and 10 bases stayed unmatched. The germline gives CDR1 SGHRS, CDR2 YFSETQ. The CDR3 DNA follows: TGCGCCAGCAGCTGGACCTGGACTAGCGGGAGATCGTCCTACAATGAGCAGTTCTTC. This sequence encodes CASSWTWTSGRSSYNEQFF.

V and J are TRBV4-1 and TRBJ2-1; a possible D gene is TRBD1 (7 bases). Trimming took 0 bases from V and 7 from J, leaving 19 bases between them. CDR1 and CDR2 (germline): MGHRA, YSYEKL. The CDR3 has 17 amino acids. This CDR3 reads CASSQDIGGWGANEQFF. DNA for the CDR3: TGCGCCAGCAGCCAAGATATAGGGGGCTGGGGGGCAAATGAGCAGTTCTTC.

V is TRBV7-9 and J is TRBJ1-6; 8 bases match TRBD1. The CDR3 covers 19 residues. Germline-derived CDR1 and CDR2 are SEHNR and FQNEAQ (reference sequence). V trimming: 8 bases; J trimming: 0 bases; junction bases outside the gene matches: 15. This chain's CDR3 is CASQTQGQVSSSYNSPLHF. In nucleotides, the CDR3 is TGTGCCAGCCAAACCCAGGGACAGGTTTCGAGCTCCTATAATTCACCCCTCCACTTT.